Described below is a single T cell receptor beta chain sequence and its context. The sample is drawn from a study of technical replicates of blood from several donors. The table came from immunoSEQ multiplex PCR; TCRdb's copy has only in-frame clones and leaves some out. The sample lists fewer than 90,000 clones; around 93% were seen once. Germline CDR1 MDHEN, CDR2 SYDVKM. The CDR3 sequence is 16 residues long. Trimming took off 2 bases at V and 3 bases at J, with 16 bases between the two ends. This clonotype originated in a human donor in good health. The specimen sequenced was T cells isolated from PBMCs. This chain connects TRBV28 to TRBJ1-1; D is uncertain. DNA of the CDR3: TGTGCCAGCAGTTTAATTGGCGGTCCAAGGTACACTGAAGCTTTCTTT. Translated: CASSLIGGPRYTEAFF.